The rows below give T cell receptor beta chains drawn from one sample of a study of T cell responses to AZD1222 COVID-19 vaccine. Produced via immunoSEQ multiplex PCR; TCRdb's table is partial and in-frame only. The table includes about 150,000 clones, about 90% detected once. The sample here was peripheral blood, taken on day 0 of AZD1222 vaccination. These receptors all come from an adult in good health. Each CDR3 is given with its conserved first and last residue. Fields, in order: J gene, V gene, D gene, clone size, CDR3 DNA, CDR3 protein. D genes are given only for firm matches. Size is omitted from some rows. Given values are once, few, many or a class for expanded clones.

TRBJ1-3,TRBV5-1,-,-,TGCGCCAGCAGCCCCCGTGAGGCCTACTCTGGAAACACCATATATTTT,CASSPREAYSGNTIYF
TRBJ1-1,TRBV6-1,-,once,TGTGCCAGCAGTGAGAAGGGTGGGGGCAACACTGAAGCTTTCTTT,CASSEKGGGNTEAFF
TRBJ2-4,TRBV5-1,TRBD1,-,TGCGCCAGCAGCTTCCAGGGGGCAGGGGGAGACATTCAGTACTTC,CASSFQGAGGDIQYF
TRBJ1-1,TRBV28,-,-,TGTGCCAGCAGTTTAGGAGGGGCGGTGAACACTGAAGCTTTCTTT,CASSLGGAVNTEAFF
TRBJ2-7,TRBV5-1,-,few,TGCGCCAGCAGCCTAAACACAGCGAGACCCTACGAGCAGTACTTC,CASSLNTARPYEQYF
TRBJ1-2,TRBV10-3,-,-,TGTGCCATCAGTGAGACGGCTTACGGCTACACCTTC,CAISETAYGYTF
TRBJ1-2,TRBV5-1,-,-,TGCGCCAGCAGCTTTGGGCAGGGTGGGCCTGGCTACACCTTC,CASSFGQGGPGYTF
TRBJ1-1,TRBV5-4,-,-,TGTGCCAGCAGCCGGAGGGGGATGAACACTGAAGCTTTCTTT,CASSRRGMNTEAFF
TRBJ2-7,TRBV4-1,-,-,TGCGCCAGCAGCCACGGGGGACCGTCTGGGTACGAGCAGTACTTC,CASSHGGPSGYEQYF
TRBJ2-3,TRBV18,TRBD2,-,TGTGCCAGCTCACTCTCACTAGCGGGCTTGAAGAAGGGAACAGATACGCAGTATTTT,CASSLSLAGLKKGTDTQYF
TRBJ1-2,TRBV28,TRBD1,few,TGTGCCAGCGGAACAGGGGGCATCTATGGCTACACCTTC,CASGTGGIYGYTF
TRBJ2-3,TRBV30,-,-,TGTGCCTGGACCCACACCCTCTTACGGGTCGGAGACACAGATACGCAGTATTTT,CAWTHTLLRVGDTDTQYF
TRBJ2-1,TRBV6-4,TRBD1,-,TGTGCCAGCAGTGACGGGACAGGGGGCGCGGGAGATGAGCAGTTCTTC,CASSDGTGGAGDEQFF
TRBJ1-5,TRBV6-5,TRBD1,-,TGTGCCAGCAGTTCGATAGACAGGGGGGCCAATCAGCCCCAGCATTTT,CASSSIDRGANQPQHF
TRBJ1-2,TRBV5-5,TRBD1,-,TGTGCCAGCAGCGGGACAGGACGAAAGGGCTATGGCTACACCTTC,CASSGTGRKGYGYTF
TRBJ1-1,TRBV5-1,-,-,TGCGCCAGCAGCACCGCGGGGAACACTGAAGCTTTCTTT,CASSTAGNTEAFF
TRBJ2-3,TRBV5-1,TRBD1,-,TGCGCCAGCAGCACGGGACAGGGATCCTTTTACACAGATACGCAGTATTTT,CASSTGQGSFYTDTQYF
TRBJ1-2,TRBV27,-,-,TGTGCCAGCAGTTTGGGGGGCATAAATGGCTACACCTTC,CASSLGGINGYTF
TRBJ2-1,TRBV20-1,-,-,TGCAGTGCTAGTGGAGAGCAGTTCTTC,CSASGEQFF
TRBJ1-1,TRBV5-1,-,-,TGCGCCAGCAGCTTGACATATGGGACTGAAGCTTTCTTT,CASSLTYGTEAFF
TRBJ1-5,TRBV16,-,-,TGTGCCAGCAGCCGTATACTTGAGCCCCAGCATTTT,CASSRILEPQHF
TRBJ1-2,TRBV6-1,-,-,TGTGCCAGCAGTGAAGGCCAAAAGGATACCTATGGCTACACCTTC,CASSEGQKDTYGYTF
TRBJ1-2,TRBV9,-,-,TGTGCCAGCAGCGTAATTGGGGTCCGTGGCTACACCTTC,CASSVIGVRGYTF
TRBJ1-1,TRBV6-5,-,once,TGTGCCAGCAGGGCGGGGGGCGGATCCACTGAAGCTTTCTTT,CASRAGGGSTEAFF
TRBJ2-3,TRBV7-9,-,-,TGTGCCAGCAGCTTAGACGGGAAGGTCACAGATACGCAGTATTTT,CASSLDGKVTDTQYF
TRBJ1-6,TRBV4-1,-,-,TGCGCCAGCAGCCAAGGAAATTCACCCCTCCACTTT,CASSQGNSPLHF
TRBJ1-2,TRBV7-2,TRBD1,few,TGTGCCAGCAGCAGAGACAGGGCCGGTATGGGGTATGGCTACACCTTC,CASSRDRAGMGYGYTF
TRBJ1-3,TRBV7-9,-,once,TGTGCCAGCAGGGGACCGCCGGCTGCCTCTGGAAACACCATATATTTT,CASRGPPAASGNTIYF
TRBJ1-1,TRBV6-2/TRBV6-3,-,once,TGTGCCAGCAGTTATTATCACAGGTCCTCAGATCCGAGCACTGAAGCTTTCTTT,CASSYYHRSSDPSTEAFF
TRBJ1-5,TRBV28,-,-,TGTGCCAGCAGTTTAGCGGGGAATAGCAATCAGCCCCAGCATTTT,CASSLAGNSNQPQHF
TRBJ1-5,TRBV27,-,-,TGTGCCAGCAGTTTGCGTATTGGACAGCTACTCTTGCCCCAGCATTTT,CASSLRIGQLLLPQHF
TRBJ1-1,TRBV7-2,TRBD1,-,TGTGCCAGCAGCTTAGAGGGGGCCCTCACTGAAGCTTTCTTT,CASSLEGALTEAFF
TRBJ1-2,TRBV5-6,-,-,TGTGCCAGCAGCATATACGGGACATACTATGGCTACACCTTC,CASSIYGTYYGYTF
TRBJ1-2,TRBV2,-,-,TGTGCCAGCAGTGCCCGGGAAGGAGAAGGTGGCTACACCTTC,CASSAREGEGGYTF
TRBJ1-5,TRBV19,-,-,TGTGCCAGTAGTATAGCTGGACATAGCAATCAGCCCCAGCATTTT,CASSIAGHSNQPQHF
TRBJ1-6,TRBV27,-,-,TGTGCCAGCGGTCTTGGGACTCTTGTTGCCCTCCACTTT,CASGLGTLVALHF
TRBJ2-3,TRBV7-8,TRBD1,-,TGTGCCAGCAGCTTGCAGGGGGTTCGAGATACGCAGTATTTT,CASSLQGVRDTQYF
TRBJ2-2,TRBV19,-,-,TGTGCCAGTAGTACCAGTACGGGGGACACCGGGGAGCTGTTTTTT,CASSTSTGDTGELFF
TRBJ2-7,TRBV27,TRBD2,few,TGTGCCAGCAGTTTTGGCGGACTAGTATCGGGGGAGCAGTACTTC,CASSFGGLVSGEQYF
TRBJ1-1,TRBV5-4,-,-,TGTGCCAGCAGCTTGGAGTGGGAAACTGAAGCTTTCTTT,CASSLEWETEAFF
TRBJ2-1,TRBV5-1,-,-,TGCGCCAGCAGCTTGGGGCGAAATGAGCAGTTCTTC,CASSLGRNEQFF
TRBJ1-5,TRBV10-3,-,-,TGTGCCATCAGTGAGTCGGGGACGACCGGGCAGCCCCAGCATTTT,CAISESGTTGQPQHF
TRBJ1-1,TRBV28,TRBD1,-,TGTGCCAGCAGTTCCCCCCTGGGGCAGGGGGCCACTGAAGCTTTCTTT,CASSSPLGQGATEAFF
TRBJ2-7,TRBV30,TRBD2,-,TGTGCCTGGAGTGGTAGCGGGACAAGCTCCTACGAGCAGTACTTC,CAWSGSGTSSYEQYF
TRBJ2-1,TRBV7-6,-,once,TGTGCCAGCAGCTTAGTTGGGACTCCCTCGGGCCCCTACAATGAGCAGTTCTTC,CASSLVGTPSGPYNEQFF
TRBJ1-6,TRBV2,-,-,TGTGCCAGCGGTAGGGAGTTCGGTTCACCCCTCCACTTT,CASGREFGSPLHF
TRBJ1-1,TRBV28,-,-,TGTGCCAGCAGTCTAGGGGACACTGAAGCTTTCTTT,CASSLGDTEAFF
TRBJ1-6,TRBV7-9,-,-,TGTGCCAGCAGTTCACAGACGGATTCACCCCTCCACTTT,CASSSQTDSPLHF
TRBJ2-1,TRBV27,TRBD2,-,TGTGCCAGCAGTTTAAACGGACTAGCGGTTACCAATGAGCAGTTCTTC,CASSLNGLAVTNEQFF
TRBJ2-1,TRBV4-3,TRBD1,once,TGCGCCAGCAGCCAATATGTGGGGAGACAGGGCAATGAGCAGTTCTTC,CASSQYVGRQGNEQFF
TRBJ2-7,TRBV15,TRBD1,-,TGTGCCACCAGCAGAGACCGGGACAGCTACTACGAGCAGTACTTC,CATSRDRDSYYEQYF
TRBJ1-1,TRBV7-3,-,-,TGTGCCAGCAGCTTAGAGGGCGTCAGTGAAGCTTTCTTT,CASSLEGVSEAFF
TRBJ1-2,TRBV6-1,-,-,TGTGCCAGCAGTGAATATCGGTTTAGGGCACTAGCGGACTATGGCTACACCTTC,CASSEYRFRALADYGYTF
TRBJ1-1,TRBV4-1,-,once,TGCGCCAGCAGCCAAGATCTGCTGGGGGAGAACACTGAAGCTTTCTTT,CASSQDLLGENTEAFF